The clone carrying this T cell receptor (beta chain) has ten or more counts. Its matching antigen is unknown. Amplifying from RNA transcripts, the study obtained TCR beta CDR3 regions. The first-round RT-PCR employed HTBI primers together with the Qiagen OneStep RT-PCR kit. A multiplex PCR was then performed as the second round. TCRdb reanalysed the multiplex PCR reads using MiXCR and keeps one entry per CDR3 protein. The repertoire holds about 1.2 million distinct CDR3 sequences, with less than 45% as singletons. The data are from a study of Graves' ophthalmopathy and Graves' hyperthyroidism. Background on the study: The term stable hyperthyroidism indicated an absence of ophthalmopathy within 18 months of follow-up.

Only newly diagnosed hyperthyroidism patients aged 18 to 65, with under 2 months' duration, were enrolled. Uncontrolled infections, other autoimmune diseases, pregnancy or lactation barred patients from enrollment. Notes on the study in general: Most clonotypes expanded in thyroid above 0.001 frequency were present in blood too.

CDR1 is SEHNR and CDR2 is FQNEAQ in the germline V gene (reference sequence). V lost 2 bases to trimming and J lost 5 bases, with 10 bases between them. The CDR3 is 15 amino acids. The clonotype was recovered from an adult man with Graves' hyperthyroidism. This chain joins TRBV7-9 and TRBJ1-6; D gene ambiguous. The source material was peripheral blood or thyroid tissue (not recorded which). This chain's CDR3 is CASSLRGSDNSPLHF. DNA of the CDR3: TGTGCCAGCAGCTTACGGGGATCCGATAATTCACCCCTCCACTTT.